The 16 T cell receptor beta chains below were found in one sample sequenced in a study of blood T cell repertoires in COVID-19. Assay used: immunoSEQ multiplex PCR; TCRdb lists only in-frame clones, some missing. The data show about 53,000 clones, around 86% seen once. The specimen was peripheral blood. The receptors shown here come from a man older than 75 with acute or convalescent COVID-19.

The CDR3, as DNA: TGTGCCAGCAGCTTGGGGACAGGAGCCTACGAGCAGTACTTC. The encoded protein is CASSLGTGAYEQYF. The chain joins TRBV11-2 to TRBJ2-7; the match to TRBD1 covers 8 bases. V lost 3 bases and J lost 2; bases outside the gene matches: 3. CDR3 length: 14 residues. Per germline, CDR1 SGHAT and CDR2 FQNNGV.

This clone was counted once. The chain employs TRBV6-2 or TRBV6-3 and TRBJ1-2, with TRBD1 matching over 8 bases. Germline lookup yields CDR1 MNHEY and CDR2 SVGEGT. The CDR3 spans 14 residues. J gave up 4 bases and V 6 bases, and 7 bases lay outside the gene matches. CDR3 amino acids: CASSRPGQVYGYTF. CDR3 nucleotides: TGTGCCAGCAGCCGCCCGGGACAGGTCTATGGCTACACCTTC.

This clone appeared once. This sequence joins TRBV19 and TRBJ2-3, with a tentative D call TRBD1 (6 bases). Germline values: CDR1 LNHDA, CDR2 SQIVND (reference sequence). Trimming took off 5 bases at V and 6 bases at J, with 18 bases between the two ends. The CDR3 runs 15 residues. For the CDR3, the DNA is TGTGCCAGTAGTTCTGGACAGTCTCCATTTGATACGCAGTATTTT. It is translated as CASSSGQSPFDTQYF.

V gene TRBV12-5 combines with J gene TRBJ2-2; 8 bases align to TRBD1. The CDR3 contains 17 residues. Per germline, CDR1 LGHNT and CDR2 FRNRAP. The V segment lost 0 bases and the J segment 3 bases; nucleotides outside the gene matches: 6. In DNA, the CDR3 is TGTGCTAGTGGTTTGGTCACCGGACAGGGAGACACCGGGGAGCTGTTTTTT. Translated, it gives CASGLVTGQGDTGELFF.

This clone has more than one count but fewer than ten. This sequence joins TRBV6-4 and TRBJ2-1, with a weak D call TRBD2 (7 bases). The V and J ends lost 4 bases and 4 bases respectively, with 14 bases between them. The germline V gene has CDR1 MRHNA and CDR2 SNTAGT. There are 15 residues in the CDR3. The CDR3 is CASSAEGGRYNEQFF. The CDR3, as DNA: TGTGCCAGCAGTGCAGAGGGGGGGAGGTACAATGAGCAGTTCTTC.

The CDR3 nucleotides read TGTGCCAGTAGTCCCAGGGCAGGGTTCGGGAGTGAAAAACTGTTTTTT. Translated: CASSPRAGFGSEKLFF. V is TRBV19 and J is TRBJ1-4, with D possibly TRBD1 on 5 matching bases. The CDR3 spans 16 residues. V lost 5 bases to trimming and J lost 7 bases, with 20 bases between them. Germline CDR1 and CDR2: LNHDA and SQIVND (reference sequence).

The chain couples TRBV11-2 to TRBJ1-3; D perhaps matches TRBD1 (6 bases). Trimming pared 1 base from V and 9 bases from J, leaving 10 bases between. This CDR3 comprises 13 residues. The V gene's germline CDR1 is SGHAT and CDR2 FQNNGV. The CDR3 DNA sequence: TGTGCCAGCAGCTTAGGACAGGAGTTCACCATATATTTT. It specifies CASSLGQEFTIYF.

The chain is built from TRBV6-5 and TRBJ1-6; 8 positions agree with TRBD1. The germline CDR1 and CDR2 sequences are MNHEY and SVGAGI. The CDR3 extends over 12 amino acids. V shed 8 bases and J 7 bases; nucleotides not matched to a gene: 1. In DNA, the CDR3 is TGTGCCAGCGACAGGGGAAATTCACCCCTCCACTTT. Translated: CASDRGNSPLHF.

The V and J genes are TRBV11-3 and TRBJ2-3; 9 bases align to TRBD1. The CDR3 spans 15 residues. CDR1 is SGHNT, CDR2 YENEEA, per germline. V trimming: 5 bases; J trimming: 3 bases; junction bases outside the gene matches: 6. CDR3 sequence reads: CASSPRTGETDTQYF. CDR3 DNA sequence: TGTGCCAGCAGCCCCCGGACAGGGGAAACAGATACGCAGTATTTT.

CDR3 bases: TGTGCCAGCAGCTCCCGGGATGGATGGGAAAAACTGTTTTTT. This gives the protein CASSSRDGWEKLFF. The chain couples TRBV11-2 to TRBJ1-4; D call uncertain. V was cut by 4 bases and J by 8 bases, with 14 bases left in between. The CDR3 contains 14 residues. Germline loops: CDR1 SGHAT, CDR2 FQNNGV.

J is TRBJ2-5 and V is TRBV15; 7 bases are a match to TRBD1. Germline loops: CDR1 LNHNV, CDR2 YYDKDF (reference sequence). CDR3 length: 15 residues. The junction had 5 bases not matched to a gene; V was cut back by 3 bases and J by 1 base. The CDR3 here is CATSSKTGFQETQYF. The CDR3 region has the DNA TGTGCCACCAGCAGCAAGACAGGGTTCCAAGAGACCCAGTACTTC.

V usage is TRBV11-3 and J usage is TRBJ2-7; D unclear. Trimming removed 3 bases at V and 3 bases at J, with 6 bases between. CDR3 length: 12 amino acids. Germline CDR1 SGHNT, CDR2 YENEEA. The CDR3 DNA reads TGTGCCAGCAGCTTGGGCCGCTACGAGCAGTACTTC. It is translated as CASSLGRYEQYF.

This chain links TRBV7-2 with TRBJ2-2; D is ambiguous. Deletions cut 5 bases from V and 7 bases from J, with 11 bases between. Germline V gene sequence: CDR1 SGHTA, CDR2 FQGNSA. The CDR3 totals 13 residues. CDR3 residues: CASSISQIGELFF. For the CDR3, the DNA is TGTGCCAGCAGCATCTCACAGATCGGGGAGCTGTTTTTT.

The chain joins TRBV6-6 to TRBJ2-2; 9 nucleotides line up with TRBD1. V lost 7 bases to trimming and J lost 5 bases; unmatched junction nucleotides: 2. The CDR3 spans 13 residues. Germline V gene lookup returns CDR1 MNHNY and CDR2 SVGAGI (reference sequence). This chain's CDR3 is CASNGQGTGELFF. The CDR3 DNA reads TGTGCCAGCAACGGACAGGGGACCGGGGAGCTGTTTTTT.

V usage is TRBV5-1 and J usage is TRBJ2-2, with D hard to call. This CDR3 comprises 13 residues. Between the trimmed V and J ends, which lost 1 base and 2 bases, there was a span of 3 bases. The germline CDR1 and CDR2 sequences are SGHRS and YFSETQ. The CDR3 protein is CASSLINTGELFF. CDR3 nucleotides: TGCGCCAGCAGCTTGATAAACACCGGGGAGCTGTTTTTT.

V and J are TRBV10-3 and TRBJ1-5; the match to TRBD1 covers 7 bases. Trimming removed 2 bases from V and 8 bases from J; junction bases left unmatched: 6. The V gene's germline CDR1 is ENHRY and CDR2 SYGVKD. There are 14 residues in the CDR3. The CDR3 sequence is CAISEGTAGEPQHF. CDR3 coding DNA: TGTGCCATCAGTGAGGGGACAGCGGGGGAGCCCCAGCATTTT.